Sequencing of this TCR beta chain was carried out in a study of T cells in Graves' hyperthyroidism and ophthalmopathy. Study-level information: Peripheral blood collection took place at initial diagnosis, before any treatment.

Exclusion followed for patients with uncontrolled infection, other autoimmune disease, pregnancy or lactation. PBMCs were obtained from 9 to 10 ml fresh peripheral blood. The TCR beta CDR3 regions underwent amplification using RNA transcripts as the source. An initial round of RT-PCR targeting the TCR CDR3 relied on the HTBI primer set. TCRdb processed the multiplex PCR reads anew with MiXCR; each CDR3 protein has one entry. This sample yields 600,000 to 850,000 distinct CDR3 sequences, of which approximately 18% are seen a single time; 16% belongs to the top ten. The CDR3 is 15 residues long. V was pared by 4 bases and J by 7 bases, with 11 bases of the junction left unmatched. Germline lookup yields CDR1 SGHTA and CDR2 FQGTGA.

This chain uses TRBV7-3 with TRBJ2-7, with 9 bases lining up with TRBD2. The sequenced sample consisted of blood. The sequence came from a woman in her fifties or sixties with Graves' hyperthyroidism that later progressed to Graves' ophthalmopathy. In DNA, the CDR3 is TGTGCCAGCAGCTCGAACTCGGGACTAGCAAGTGAGCAGTACTTC. This sequence encodes CASSSNSGLASEQYF.